Listed below are T cell receptor beta chains from one sample, sequenced in a study of graft-versus-host responses after intestinal transplantation. No antigen has been identified for these receptors. The table came from immunoSEQ multiplex PCR; TCRdb's copy has only in-frame clones and leaves some out. The top ten hold under 9.5% of the sample, which has some 76,000 clones, 80% to 90% seen once. The specimen was unstimulated CD8+ T cells sorted from spleen or lymph node cells, collected before transplant. All receptors derive from a human donor who was the organ donor for an intestinal transplant. The CDR3 runs from the conserved cysteine through the conserved F or W. The order of the fields is J gene, V gene, clone size, D gene, CDR3 DNA, CDR3 protein. D genes are given only for firm matches. Clone size, where shown, is once, few, many, or a class for clones that have expanded.

TRBJ2-3 | TRBV10-1 | NA | NA | TGCGCCAGCAGTGAGTCAGAGGGAGATACGCAGTATTTT | CASSESEGDTQYF
TRBJ1-1 | TRBV18 | NA | NA | TGTGCCAGCTCACAGGGGGACTTCAACACTGAAGCTTTCTTT | CASSQGDFNTEAFF
TRBJ1-2 | TRBV5-4 | NA | TRBD1 | TGTGCCAGCAGGGAAGTCTCAGGGGGCCCCTATGGCTACACCTTC | CASREVSGGPYGYTF
TRBJ1-6 | TRBV21-1 | NA | NA | TGTGCCAGCAGAGGCGAATTGCTACACATACATCATAATTCACCCCTCCACTTT | CASRGELLHIHHNSPLHF
TRBJ1-1 | TRBV27 | NA | TRBD1 | TGTGCCAGCACACCGGGACAGGGGAACACTGAAGCTTTCTTT | CASTPGQGNTEAFF
TRBJ2-1 | TRBV28 | NA | NA | TGTGCCAGCAGTACCTACAATGAGCAGTTCTTC | CASSTYNEQFF
TRBJ1-1 | TRBV6-1 | NA | NA | TGTGCCAGCAGTGAAGTAGTATTTATGGTCCCTGAAGCTTTCTTT | CASSEVVFMVPEAFF
TRBJ2-6 | TRBV7-9 | few | NA | TGTGCCAGCAGCTTAGCACCCTCTGGGGCCAACGTCCTGACTTTC | CASSLAPSGANVLTF
TRBJ2-7 | TRBV27 | NA | TRBD2 | TGTGCCAGCAGTTTGTGGGGGGGAAATGGCCACTACGAGCAGTACTTC | CASSLWGGNGHYEQYF
TRBJ1-1 | TRBV6-1 | once | NA | TGTGCCAGCAGTGAAATATGGCAGCCTGGGGGAGCTTTCTTT | CASSEIWQPGGAFF
TRBJ2-7 | TRBV6-4 | NA | TRBD1 | TGTGCCAGCAGTAAACTTCCGGGACAGGGGTACGAGCAGTACTTC | CASSKLPGQGYEQYF
TRBJ2-1 | TRBV7-9 | NA | TRBD2 | TGTGCCAGCAGTCCGGCGGGGGGGACCTACAATGAGCAGTTCTTC | CASSPAGGTYNEQFF
TRBJ1-6 | TRBV27 | NA | NA | TGTGCCAGCAGCCCAGGGAGCATTAGGGATTCACCCCTCCACTTT | CASSPGSIRDSPLHF
TRBJ1-6 | TRBV6-5 | NA | NA | TGTGCCAGCAGTGACGGCACCGGTAATTCACCCCTCCACTTT | CASSDGTGNSPLHF
TRBJ2-1 | TRBV5-1 | NA | NA | TGCGCCAGCAGTCTCCTAGGCGGACATGAGCAGTTCTTC | CASSLLGGHEQFF
TRBJ2-2 | TRBV27 | NA | NA | TGTGCCAGCAGTTTAGCATGGGCCGGGGAGCTGTTTTTT | CASSLAWAGELFF
TRBJ2-5 | TRBV25-1 | NA | NA | TGTGCCAGCAGTGATGTTTGGGGGGCCCAAGAGACCCAGTACTTC | CASSDVWGAQETQYF
TRBJ2-1 | TRBV4-1 | once | TRBD2 | TGCGCCAGCGGCCAGGGGGGGCTAGCGGGGGCGTGGGATGAGCAGTTCTTC | CASGQGGLAGAWDEQFF
TRBJ2-7 | TRBV18 | NA | NA | TGTGCCAGCTCATTAGGGACCGAGCAGTACTTC | CASSLGTEQYF
TRBJ1-4 | TRBV7-9 | NA | NA | TGTGCCAGCAGCTTAGCCCGTCCTGAAAAACTGTTTTTT | CASSLARPEKLFF
TRBJ1-2 | TRBV4-2 | once | TRBD1 | TGTGCCAGCAGCCATGGGACAGGAATGGGCTACACCTTC | CASSHGTGMGYTF
TRBJ1-2 | TRBV9 | NA | NA | TGTGCCAGCAGCGTAGATTACAAGGCTCACTATGGCTACACCTTC | CASSVDYKAHYGYTF